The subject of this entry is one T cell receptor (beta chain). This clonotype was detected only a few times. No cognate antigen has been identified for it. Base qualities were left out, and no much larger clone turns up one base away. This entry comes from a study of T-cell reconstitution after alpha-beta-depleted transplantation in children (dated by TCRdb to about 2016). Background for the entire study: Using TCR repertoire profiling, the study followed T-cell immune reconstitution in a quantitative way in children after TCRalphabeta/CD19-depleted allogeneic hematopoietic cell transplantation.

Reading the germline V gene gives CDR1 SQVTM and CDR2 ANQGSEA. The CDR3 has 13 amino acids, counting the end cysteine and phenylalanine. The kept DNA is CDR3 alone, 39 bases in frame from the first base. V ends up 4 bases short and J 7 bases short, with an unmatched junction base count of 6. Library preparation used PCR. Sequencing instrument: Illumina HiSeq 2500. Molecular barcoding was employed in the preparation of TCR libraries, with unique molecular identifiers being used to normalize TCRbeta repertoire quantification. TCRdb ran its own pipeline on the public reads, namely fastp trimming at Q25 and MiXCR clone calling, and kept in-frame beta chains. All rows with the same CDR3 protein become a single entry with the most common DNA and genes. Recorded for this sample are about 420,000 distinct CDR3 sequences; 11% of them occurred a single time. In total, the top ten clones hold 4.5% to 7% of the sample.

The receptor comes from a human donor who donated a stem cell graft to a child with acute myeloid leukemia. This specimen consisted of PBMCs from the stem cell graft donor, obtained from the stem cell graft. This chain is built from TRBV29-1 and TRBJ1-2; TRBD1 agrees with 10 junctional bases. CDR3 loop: CSVGGQGMSGYTF. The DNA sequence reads TGCAGCGTTGGGGGACAGGGGATGTCTGGCTACACCTTC.